This is a list of T cell receptor beta chains from one sample in a study of CD8 T cells in ankylosing spondylitis. TCRdb passed the 5' RACE reads through MiXCR, listing each CDR3 protein once. The table records 450,000 or so distinct CDR3 sequences, 26% of them present only once. The sample comprised blood, either unsorted or a sorted T cell fraction (not recorded which). Every receptor here comes from a male donor with ankylosing spondylitis. Each CDR3 is given with its conserved first and last residue. D genes are given only for firm matches. For some rows the clone size is stated as once, few or many, or as a class when expanded; others skip it.

D gene: TRBD2
J gene: TRBJ2-5
clone size: few
V gene: TRBV20-1
CDR3 DNA: TGCAGTGCCTTGACTAGCGGGAGCGGGGAGACCCAGTACTTC
CDR3 protein: CSALTSGSGETQYF

D gene: NA
J gene: TRBJ2-3
clone size: NA
V gene: TRBV4-2
CDR3 DNA: TGTGCCAGCAGCCGGGACCGCCTCGGTACGCAGTATTTT
CDR3 protein: CASSRDRLGTQYF

D gene: NA
J gene: TRBJ2-2
clone size: few
V gene: TRBV9
CDR3 DNA: TGTGCCAGCAGCCCCCGGAGGGGTTCGAACACCGGGGAGCTGTTTTTT
CDR3 protein: CASSPRRGSNTGELFF

D gene: TRBD1
J gene: TRBJ2-7
clone size: NA
V gene: TRBV11-2
CDR3 DNA: TGTGCCGGGCAGGGGGCGGCCTACGAGCAGTACTTC
CDR3 protein: CAGQGAAYEQYF

D gene: NA
J gene: TRBJ2-5
clone size: NA
V gene: TRBV19
CDR3 DNA: TGTGCCAGTAGTATGCAAGGGACCCAAGTGAAGACCCAGTACTTC
CDR3 protein: CASSMQGTQVKTQYF

D gene: TRBD1
J gene: TRBJ2-6
clone size: NA
V gene: TRBV2
CDR3 DNA: TGTGCCAGCATCTTAGGGACAGGGGGCTCTGGGGCCAACGTCCTGACTTTC
CDR3 protein: CASILGTGGSGANVLTF

D gene: TRBD1
J gene: TRBJ2-2
clone size: NA
V gene: TRBV20-1
CDR3 DNA: TGCAGTGCTAGAGCTACAGGGGCGGCCGGGGAGCTGTTTTTT
CDR3 protein: CSARATGAAGELFF

D gene: TRBD2
J gene: TRBJ2-5
clone size: NA
V gene: TRBV11-2
CDR3 DNA: TGTGCCAGCAGCGCCAATAGCGGGCAAGAGACCCAGTACTTC
CDR3 protein: CASSANSGQETQYF

D gene: NA
J gene: TRBJ2-7
clone size: NA
V gene: TRBV12-3/TRBV12-4
CDR3 DNA: TGTGCCAGCAGTACCGACAGAACTGGGTCCTACGAGCAGTACTTC
CDR3 protein: CASSTDRTGSYEQYF

D gene: TRBD1
J gene: TRBJ1-4
clone size: few
V gene: TRBV24-1
CDR3 DNA: TGTGCCACCAGTGACGGACAGGCTGCAACTAATGAAAAACTGTTTTTT
CDR3 protein: CATSDGQAATNEKLFF

D gene: TRBD2
J gene: TRBJ2-5
clone size: few
V gene: TRBV5-6
CDR3 DNA: TGTGCCAGCAGGCTGAGGCTAGCGGGAGGTTGGAAAGAGACCCAGTACTTC
CDR3 protein: CASRLRLAGGWKETQYF

D gene: NA
J gene: TRBJ1-1
clone size: NA
V gene: TRBV12-3/TRBV12-4
CDR3 DNA: TGTGCCAGCAGTTTTGGTGGGGGCGCGGGTCGGGCTTTCTTT
CDR3 protein: CASSFGGGAGRAFF

D gene: TRBD2
J gene: TRBJ2-5
clone size: NA
V gene: TRBV20-1
CDR3 DNA: TGCAGTGCTAGCCCCACGGGAGCGGGAGAAGAGACCCAGTACTTC
CDR3 protein: CSASPTGAGEETQYF

D gene: NA
J gene: TRBJ2-2
clone size: NA
V gene: TRBV6-5
CDR3 DNA: TGTGCCAGCAGTTACTCGGGGCCGGATGGCGGGGAGCTGTTTTTT
CDR3 protein: CASSYSGPDGGELFF

D gene: TRBD2
J gene: TRBJ2-1
clone size: few
V gene: TRBV3-1
CDR3 DNA: TGTGCCAGCAGCGACACGGGACTAGGGCCCTCATTC
CDR3 protein: CASSDTGLGPSF

D gene: NA
J gene: TRBJ1-1
clone size: many
V gene: TRBV5-1
CDR3 DNA: TGCGCCAGCAGCTTACAGGGTGACACTGAAGCTTTCTTT
CDR3 protein: CASSLQGDTEAFF

D gene: NA
J gene: TRBJ2-2
clone size: NA
V gene: TRBV2
CDR3 DNA: TGTGGGACGGCGAACACCGGGGAGCTGTTTTTT
CDR3 protein: CGTANTGELFF

D gene: NA
J gene: TRBJ2-3
clone size: NA
V gene: TRBV20-1
CDR3 DNA: TGCAGTGCTAGAGATCGGAGCGGGCCCACAGATACGCAGTATTTT
CDR3 protein: CSARDRSGPTDTQYF

D gene: NA
J gene: TRBJ2-3
clone size: NA
V gene: TRBV13
CDR3 DNA: TGTGCCAGCAGCTTGGACCCTGAGAATACGCAGTATTTT
CDR3 protein: CASSLDPENTQYF

D gene: NA
J gene: TRBJ1-3
clone size: NA
V gene: TRBV12-3/TRBV12-4
CDR3 DNA: TGTGCCAGCAGGAAGATTAGAGGAGCTGGAAACACCATATATTTT
CDR3 protein: CASRKIRGAGNTIYF

D gene: TRBD2
J gene: TRBJ2-1
clone size: NA
V gene: TRBV20-1
CDR3 DNA: TGCAGTGCTAACAGACTAGCGGGAGGTACCGAGCAGTTCTTC
CDR3 protein: CSANRLAGGTEQFF

D gene: TRBD1
J gene: TRBJ2-5
clone size: NA
V gene: TRBV14
CDR3 DNA: TGTGCCAGCAGCCAGGGGACAGCCGTTATCCAAGAGACCCAGTACTTC
CDR3 protein: CASSQGTAVIQETQYF

D gene: TRBD2
J gene: TRBJ2-7
clone size: NA
V gene: TRBV20-1
CDR3 DNA: TGCAGTGCTAGTTTCCCTAGCGGGGCCTCCTACGAGCAGTACTTC
CDR3 protein: CSASFPSGASYEQYF